This T cell receptor beta chain was sequenced during a study of OX40 agonist ivuxolimab in advanced cancers. Turning to the study itself: The patients received agonistic anti-OX40 (CD134) antibody ivuxolimab. Therapy given before enrollment (anti-PD-1, anti-PD-L1 or anti-CTLA-4) was allowed, and 40% to 45% had some.

Libraries were prepared by immunoSEQ multiplex PCR; TCRdb keeps only in-frame clonotypes and omits some of them. The sample lists around 15,000 clones, around four fifths occurring once. Findings and caveats of the study: No determination was made of the antigen specificity of the expanded peripheral T cells.

The germline CDR1 and CDR2 sequences are LGHNA and YSLEER. CDR3 length: 14 residues. Trimming removed 1 base from V and 0 bases from J, with 4 bases in between. About this clone: Its matching antigen is unknown.

The chain has TRBV4-3 and TRBJ1-3; D gene unclear. The sample was CD4+ or CD8+ T cells sorted from blood, taken in a trial of the OX40 agonist ivuxolimab. This clonotype was sampled from an adult with an advanced solid tumor such as melanoma, head and neck, liver or kidney cancer. The CDR3 region is CASSQVNSGNTIYF. The CDR3 DNA reads TGCGCCAGCAGCCAAGTGAACTCTGGAAACACCATATATTTT.